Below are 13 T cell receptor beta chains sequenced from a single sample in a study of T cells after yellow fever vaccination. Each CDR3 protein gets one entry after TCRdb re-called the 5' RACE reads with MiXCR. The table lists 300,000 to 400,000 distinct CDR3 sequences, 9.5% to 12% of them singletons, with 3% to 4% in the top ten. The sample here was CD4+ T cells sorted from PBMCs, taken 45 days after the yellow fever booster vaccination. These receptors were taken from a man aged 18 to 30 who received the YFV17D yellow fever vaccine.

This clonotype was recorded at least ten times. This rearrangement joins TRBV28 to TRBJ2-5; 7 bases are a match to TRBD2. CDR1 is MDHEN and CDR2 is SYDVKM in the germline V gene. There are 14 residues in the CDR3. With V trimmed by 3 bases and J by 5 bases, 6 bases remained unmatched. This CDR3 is CASSLAGVVETQYF. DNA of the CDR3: TGTGCCAGCAGTTTGGCGGGGGTGGTGGAGACCCAGTACTTC.

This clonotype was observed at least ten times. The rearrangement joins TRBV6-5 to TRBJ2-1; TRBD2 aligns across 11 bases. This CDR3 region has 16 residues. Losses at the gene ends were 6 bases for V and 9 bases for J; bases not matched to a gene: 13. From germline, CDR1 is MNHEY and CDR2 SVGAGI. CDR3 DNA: TGTGCCAGCAGCCGTAGCGTAGCGGGGGGGCCAAGTGAGCAGTTCTTC. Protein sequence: CASSRSVAGGPSEQFF.

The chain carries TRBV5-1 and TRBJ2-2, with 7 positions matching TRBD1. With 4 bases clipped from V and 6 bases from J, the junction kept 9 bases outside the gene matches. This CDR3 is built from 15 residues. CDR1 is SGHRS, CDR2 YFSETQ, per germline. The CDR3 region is CASSRAQGSSGELFF. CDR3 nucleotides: TGCGCCAGCAGCCGGGCACAGGGGTCGTCCGGGGAGCTGTTTTTT.

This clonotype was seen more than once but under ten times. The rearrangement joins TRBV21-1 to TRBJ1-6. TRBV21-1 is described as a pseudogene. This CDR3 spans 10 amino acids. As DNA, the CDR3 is TGTGCCACCTATAATTCACCCCTCCACTTT. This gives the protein CATYNSPLHF.

The CDR3 DNA reads TGCAGCGCCACCGGACAGGGGGCTTCTAACTATGGCTACACCTTC. This sequence encodes CSATGQGASNYGYTF. The rearrangement links TRBV29-1 to TRBJ1-2, with TRBD1 identical over 11 bases. This CDR3 contains 15 residues. V lost 7 bases and J lost 0; bases outside the gene matches: 7. Germline loops: CDR1 SQVTM, CDR2 ANQGSEA.

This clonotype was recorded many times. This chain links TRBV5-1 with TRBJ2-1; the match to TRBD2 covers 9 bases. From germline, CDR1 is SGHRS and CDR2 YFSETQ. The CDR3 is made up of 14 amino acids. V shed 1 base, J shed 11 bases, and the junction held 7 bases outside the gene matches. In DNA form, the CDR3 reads TGCGCCAGCAGCTTGACGGCTAGCGGGGCCCAGCAGTTCTTC. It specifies CASSLTASGAQQFF.

For the CDR3, the DNA is TGTGCCGGATCATATGCAACTAATGAAAAACTGTTTTTT. Its protein product is CAGSYATNEKLFF. J is TRBJ1-4 and V is TRBV30; D gene ambiguous. Per germline, CDR1 GTSNPN and CDR2 SVGIG (reference sequence). The CDR3 consists of 13 residues. The germline V and J ends were trimmed by 8 bases and 0 bases, with 10 bases remaining between them.

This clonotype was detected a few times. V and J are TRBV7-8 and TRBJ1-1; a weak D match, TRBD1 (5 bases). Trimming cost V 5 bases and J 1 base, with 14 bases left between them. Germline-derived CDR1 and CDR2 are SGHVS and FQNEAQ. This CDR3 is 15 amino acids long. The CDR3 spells CASSRVRDRNTEAFF. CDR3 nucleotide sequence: TGTGCCAGCAGCCGGGTCCGGGACCGGAACACTGAAGCTTTCTTT.

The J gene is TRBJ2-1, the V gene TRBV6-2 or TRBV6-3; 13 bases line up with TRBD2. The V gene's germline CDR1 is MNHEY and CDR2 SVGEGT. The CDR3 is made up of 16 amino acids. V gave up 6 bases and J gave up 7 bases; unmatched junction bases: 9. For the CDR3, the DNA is TGTGCCAGCAGGGGACTAGCGGGGAGGTGGTTGAATGAGCAGTTCTTC. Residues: CASRGLAGRWLNEQFF.

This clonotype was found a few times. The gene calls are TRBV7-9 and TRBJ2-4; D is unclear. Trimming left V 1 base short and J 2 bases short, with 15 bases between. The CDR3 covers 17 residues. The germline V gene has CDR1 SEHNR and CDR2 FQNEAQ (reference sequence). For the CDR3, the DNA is TGTGCCAGCAGCTTAGACGCGTATCCCCTAACCAAAAACATTCAGTACTTC. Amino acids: CASSLDAYPLTKNIQYF.

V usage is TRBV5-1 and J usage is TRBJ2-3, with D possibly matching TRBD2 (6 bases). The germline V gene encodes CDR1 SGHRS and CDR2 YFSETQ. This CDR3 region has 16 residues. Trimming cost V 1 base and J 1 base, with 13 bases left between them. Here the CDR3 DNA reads TGCGCCAGCAGCTTGCTCTTGTCTAGCGGCACAGATACGCAGTATTTT. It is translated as CASSLLLSSGTDTQYF.

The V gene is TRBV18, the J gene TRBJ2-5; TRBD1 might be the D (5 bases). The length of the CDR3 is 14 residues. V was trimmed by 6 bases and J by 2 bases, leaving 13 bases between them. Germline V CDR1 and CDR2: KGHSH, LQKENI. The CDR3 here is CASSSGHQQETQYF. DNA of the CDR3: TGTGCCAGCTCGTCCGGACACCAGCAAGAGACCCAGTACTTC.

In nucleotides, the CDR3 is TGTGCCAGCAGTTTTTCGGGGGGTGCACAGCCCCAGCATTTT. Translated: CASSFSGGAQPQHF. The chain employs TRBV12-3 or TRBV12-4 and TRBJ1-5, with D possibly TRBD1 on 5 matching bases. The ends were cut back, 3 bases at V and 7 bases at J, with 13 bases in the middle. The CDR3 has 14 amino acids.